A selection of T cell receptor beta chains follows, all from one sample in a study of blood T cell repertoires in COVID-19. Clones were read by immunoSEQ multiplex PCR, and TCRdb kept only the in-frame ones, dropping some. Among about 250,000 clones, more than 75% were seen once, and the ten largest hold more than 1.5%. Input material: PBMCs or T cells enriched from blood (not recorded which). The receptors stem from a man between 40 and 49 years old who had recovered from COVID-19. CDR3s include the opening cysteine and the closing phenylalanine or tryptophan. A D gene is named only where the DNA matches it firmly. The size entry is marked missing in some rows and otherwise reads once, few, many or a size class.

size	V	J	D	DNA	CDR3
NA	TRBV6-1	TRBJ1-5	NA	TGTGCCAGCAGTGAATGGCAGGGCGGAGATCAGCCCCAGCATTTT	CASSEWQGGDQPQHF
NA	TRBV27	TRBJ2-5	NA	TGTGCCAGCAGTTTAAGTCCGGGAGAGACCCAGTACTTC	CASSLSPGETQYF
NA	TRBV7-6	TRBJ2-2	TRBD2	TGTGCCAGCAGCCAAACTAGCGGGGTTGTACCCGGGGAGCTGTTTTTT	CASSQTSGVVPGELFF
NA	TRBV29-1	TRBJ2-7	NA	TGCAGCGGGGCGACGGGGTACGACTACGAGCAGTACTTC	CSGATGYDYEQYF
NA	TRBV5-1	TRBJ2-1	TRBD2	TGCGCCAGCAGCTTGTGGGGCGGGAGCTCCTACAATGAGCAGTTCTTC	CASSLWGGSSYNEQFF
NA	TRBV12-3/TRBV12-4	TRBJ1-1	NA	TGTGCCAGCACCCCCGGGTTCAGCACTGAAGCTTTCTTT	CASTPGFSTEAFF
NA	TRBV4-2	TRBJ2-2	NA	TGTGCCAGCAGCCCCCGGGTACACGGCACCGGGGAGCTGTTTTTT	CASSPRVHGTGELFF
once	TRBV5-4	TRBJ1-6	NA	TGTGCCAGCAGCTTGGCGCGGGGATTGGGTTCACCCCTCCACTTT	CASSLARGLGSPLHF
NA	TRBV19	TRBJ2-3	TRBD1	TGTGCCAGTAGTCTCGGGACAGGATCAGATACGCAGTATTTT	CASSLGTGSDTQYF
NA	TRBV7-8	TRBJ2-7	NA	TGTGCCAGCAGCTCCTTCTACGAGCAGTACTTC	CASSSFYEQYF
NA	TRBV7-2	TRBJ1-6	NA	TGTGCCAGCAGCCCCCTATTCACCTCACCCCTCCACTTT	CASSPLFTSPLHF
NA	TRBV6-6	TRBJ2-1	TRBD1	TGTGCCAGCACTTCAAACCGGGACAGGGGACGCAATGAGCAGTTCTTC	CASTSNRDRGRNEQFF
NA	TRBV5-1	TRBJ2-3	NA	TGCGCCAGCAGCGGCCAGGGCACAGATACGCAGTATTTT	CASSGQGTDTQYF
NA	TRBV6-1	TRBJ1-3	NA	TGTGCCACCCGCGACGGGGCTGGAAACACCATATATTTT	CATRDGAGNTIYF
few	TRBV6-2/TRBV6-3	TRBJ2-7	TRBD1	TGTGCCAGCAGTTGGGGGACAGGGTCCACCTACGAGCAGTACTTC	CASSWGTGSTYEQYF
NA	TRBV5-5	TRBJ1-4	NA	TGTGCCAGCAGCTTGGGGGGAGTAGGTGAAAAACTGTTTTTT	CASSLGGVGEKLFF
NA	TRBV2	TRBJ2-1	TRBD1	TGTGCCAGCAGTGAAGCACAGGGGGCGCGGAATGAGCAGTTCTTC	CASSEAQGARNEQFF
once	TRBV6-5	TRBJ2-2	NA	TGTGCCAGCACTCATCGGGGGGAGCTGTTTTTT	CASTHRGELFF
NA	TRBV5-4	TRBJ2-3	TRBD1	TGTGCCAGCAGCCAGGGACAGGCGCCCGTTACGCAGTATTTT	CASSQGQAPVTQYF
NA	TRBV19	TRBJ2-1	TRBD1	TGTGCCAGTAGTACATACACGGGACAGGGGGGGAGCTCCTACAATGAGCAGTTCTTC	CASSTYTGQGGSSYNEQFF
NA	TRBV7-2	TRBJ2-7	TRBD1	TGTGCCAGCAGCTTAGGTGGCCCGGGACAGGGGGCCTACGAGCAGTACTTC	CASSLGGPGQGAYEQYF
NA	TRBV5-1	TRBJ2-1	TRBD2	TGCGCCAGCAGCTCAAATAGCGGGAGATTCGGCAATGAGCAGTTCTTC	CASSSNSGRFGNEQFF
NA	TRBV3-1/TRBV3-2	TRBJ2-7	NA	TGTGCCAGCAGCCAAGGCAGCTCCTACGAGCAGTACTTC	CASSQGSSYEQYF
NA	TRBV14	TRBJ1-4	NA	TGTGCCAGCAGCCCTTGGACAGATGAAAAACTGTTTTTT	CASSPWTDEKLFF
NA	TRBV28	TRBJ1-1	TRBD1	TGTGCCAGCAGTTTCCCGGACAGGCCTGCAGAAGCTTTCTTT	CASSFPDRPAEAFF
NA	TRBV5-1	TRBJ2-2	NA	TGCGCCAGCAGCTTTGTAGCCGGGGAGCTGTTTTTT	CASSFVAGELFF
NA	TRBV7-2	TRBJ1-3	NA	TGTGCCAGCAGCTTAGCGCAGGGCGGAAACACCATATATTTT	CASSLAQGGNTIYF
NA	TRBV15	TRBJ1-2	NA	TGTGCCACCAGCAGAGATCTGGGAGTTTATGGCTACACCTTC	CATSRDLGVYGYTF
once	TRBV20-1	TRBJ2-5	TRBD2	TGCAGTGCTAGTAGCGGGGGGGCCGGTGAGACCCAGTACTTC	CSASSGGAGETQYF
once	TRBV9	TRBJ1-5	NA	TGTGCCAGCAGCGTAGACGAGGGTCGGGCGCCCCAGCATTTT	CASSVDEGRAPQHF
once	TRBV7-2	TRBJ2-1	NA	TGTGCCAGCAGCTTCGACACAGGGAGCTCCTACAATGAGCAGTTCTTC	CASSFDTGSSYNEQFF
NA	TRBV6-5	TRBJ2-2	TRBD1	TGTGCCAGCAGAACAGGGGGCGTCACCGGGGAGCTGTTTTTT	CASRTGGVTGELFF
NA	TRBV15	TRBJ2-7	NA	TGTGCCACCAGCAGAGGGGCATCCACCTCGTACGAGCAGTACTTC	CATSRGASTSYEQYF
NA	TRBV5-6	TRBJ2-3	TRBD2	TGTGCCAGCAGCTTCTCCCCACTAGCGGTGAGCACAGATACGCAGTATTTT	CASSFSPLAVSTDTQYF
NA	TRBV11-2	TRBJ1-5	NA	TGTGCCAGCAGCTTAGGCGGTAGCAATCAGCCCCAGCATTTT	CASSLGGSNQPQHF
NA	TRBV9	TRBJ1-5	TRBD1	TGTGCCAGCAGCGCGACAGGGGACAATCAGCCCCAGCATTTT	CASSATGDNQPQHF
NA	TRBV27	TRBJ2-1	TRBD2	TGTGCCAGCAGTCCACCGACTAGCGGGGGGGTTTATGGGGCTTTAAATGAGCAGTTCTTC	CASSPPTSGGVYGALNEQFF
NA	TRBV30	TRBJ2-3	TRBD2	TGTGCCTGGGGGTTGGTGGCCGGGGGGGATACGCAGTATTTT	CAWGLVAGGDTQYF
NA	TRBV12-3/TRBV12-4	TRBJ1-2	NA	TGTGCCAGCAGGTCCGGGACTGAGGTTCACACCTTC	CASRSGTEVHTF
NA	TRBV2	TRBJ1-6	TRBD1	TGTGCCAGCAGTATCCGGGACAGCTTAAGTAATTCACCCCTCCACTTT	CASSIRDSLSNSPLHF
NA	TRBV5-4	TRBJ1-2	TRBD1	TGTGCCAGCAGCGGACTAACAGGGGGCGAAGGCTACACCTTC	CASSGLTGGEGYTF
NA	TRBV7-9	TRBJ2-1	NA	TGTGCCAGCAGTCTCGGGCCAGGGTATTACAATGAGCAGTTCTTC	CASSLGPGYYNEQFF
NA	TRBV30	TRBJ1-1	NA	TGTGCCTGGAGCGCGGATTACACTGAAGCTTTCTTT	CAWSADYTEAFF
NA	TRBV7-2	TRBJ2-1	TRBD2	TGTGCCAGCACCTCCCGTCTGCGGGAGGTCAATGAGCAGTTCTTC	CASTSRLREVNEQFF
NA	TRBV7-2	TRBJ2-5	TRBD1	TGTGCCAGCAGCTTGAGACAGGGGCACCAAGAGACCCAGTACTTC	CASSLRQGHQETQYF
NA	TRBV2	TRBJ1-1	TRBD1	TGTGCCAGCAGTGAAAGGGGGGCAGGGGGCACTGAAGCTTTCTTT	CASSERGAGGTEAFF
once	TRBV7-2	TRBJ2-5	TRBD1	TGTGCCAGCAGCTTAGCAGGACAGGGGCAAGAGACCCAGTACTTC	CASSLAGQGQETQYF
once	TRBV11-2	TRBJ2-1	TRBD2	TGTGCCAGCAGCCTACGGGTGGCGGGAGCGAGGAATGAGCAGTTCTTC	CASSLRVAGARNEQFF
NA	TRBV3-1/TRBV3-2	TRBJ2-7	TRBD2	TGTGCCAGCAGCCAAGATGCTAGCGGGGGTTTCGAGCAGTACTTC	CASSQDASGGFEQYF
NA	TRBV4-3	TRBJ1-6	NA	TGCGCCAGCAGGCCCGACAGGACCGGCCTCAATAATTCACCCCTCCACTTT	CASRPDRTGLNNSPLHF
NA	TRBV3-1/TRBV3-2	TRBJ2-3	NA	TGTGCCAGCAGCCCTACGCACAGGTTTAACACAGATACGCAGTATTTT	CASSPTHRFNTDTQYF
NA	TRBV6-5	TRBJ1-3	NA	TGTGCCAGCAGTTACTCGGCGGGGTTTTCTGGAAACACCATATATTTT	CASSYSAGFSGNTIYF
NA	TRBV19	TRBJ1-5	NA	TGTGCCAGTAGTGGGGCGAGCGTCCAGCCCCAGCATTTT	CASSGASVQPQHF
NA	TRBV7-9	TRBJ1-2	NA	TGTGCCAGCAGCGGTACAGGAGATGGCTACACCTTC	CASSGTGDGYTF
once	TRBV5-4	TRBJ2-3	NA	TGTGCCAGCAGTTCGGACTTGGGGGCCGCTACGCAGTATTTT	CASSSDLGAATQYF
few	TRBV7-9	TRBJ1-1	TRBD1	TGTGCCAGCAGCCGTACAGGGGTTCCCACTGAAGCTTTCTTT	CASSRTGVPTEAFF
once	TRBV5-6	TRBJ2-3	TRBD2	TGTGCCAGCAGCTTGGTCACTAGCGGGGGGAACACAGATACGCAGTATTTT	CASSLVTSGGNTDTQYF